This TCR beta chain was captured by sequencing in a study of regulatory T cells in long-lasting Graves disease. The CDR3 loop spans 13 amino acids. V was pared by 0 bases and J by 14 bases, with 3 bases of the junction left unmatched. Germline V CDR1 and CDR2: MNHNS, SASEGT. Indicated time point: persistent/refractory GD, antithyroid drugs over 5 years with positive TRAb. PBMCs were the source of the RNA used for TCR sequencing. The authors drew 8.5 to 9 milliliters of peripheral blood into EDTA tubes. The TCR beta library used iRepertoire HTBI primers with Arm-PCR amplification of CDR3. Original processing notes: Across the samples, identification revealed around 65 TRBV and 13 to 15 TRBJ segments. TCRdb independently ran MiXCR on the multiplex PCR reads; one entry per CDR3 protein. What appears here as the V and J calls and clone size reflects TCRdb's work, not the paper's. The table records about 430,000 distinct CDR3 sequences, approximately 22% of them present only once.

The specimen comprised peripheral blood mononuclear cells (PBMCs), sampled when the disease was refractory, from a patient treated with antithyroid drugs. This chain connects TRBV6-1 to TRBJ1-6; 8 bases align to TRBD1. This clonotype was sampled from a female donor with Graves disease. The CDR3 bases are TGTGCCAGCAGTGAAGCGCTACAGGGGGCCCTCCACTTT. Protein: CASSEALQGALHF.